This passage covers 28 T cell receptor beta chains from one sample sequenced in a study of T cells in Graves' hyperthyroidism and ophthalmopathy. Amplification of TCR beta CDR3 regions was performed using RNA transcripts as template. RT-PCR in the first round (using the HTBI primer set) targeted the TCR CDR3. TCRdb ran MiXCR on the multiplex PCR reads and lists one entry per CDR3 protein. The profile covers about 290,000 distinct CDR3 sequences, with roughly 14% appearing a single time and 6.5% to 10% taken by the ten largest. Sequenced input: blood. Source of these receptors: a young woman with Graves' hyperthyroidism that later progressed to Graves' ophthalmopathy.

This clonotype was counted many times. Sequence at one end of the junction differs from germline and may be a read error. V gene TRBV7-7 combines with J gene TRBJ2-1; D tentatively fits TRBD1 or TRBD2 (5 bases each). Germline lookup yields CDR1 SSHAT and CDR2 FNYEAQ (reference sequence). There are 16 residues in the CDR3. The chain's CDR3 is CASSLGIGDLYNEQFF. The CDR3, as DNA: TGTGCTAGCAGCTTAGGAATCGGGGACCTATACAATGAGCAGTTCTTC.

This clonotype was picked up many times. The CDR3 region is CASSSTVGGTQYF. CDR3 nucleotides: TGTGCCAGCAGCTCGACAGTGGGTGGGACCCAGTACTTC. The J gene is TRBJ2-5, the V gene TRBV7-3, with D perhaps TRBD1 (5 bases). The CDR3 is 13 residues long. Looked up from germline, CDR1 is SGHTA and CDR2 is FQGTGA. Trimming took off 4 bases at V and 7 bases at J, with 13 bases between the two ends.

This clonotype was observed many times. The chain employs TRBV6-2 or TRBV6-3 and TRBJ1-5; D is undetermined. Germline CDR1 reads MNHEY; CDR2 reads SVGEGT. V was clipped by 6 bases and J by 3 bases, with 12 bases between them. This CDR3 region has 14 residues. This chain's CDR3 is CASSHPGLNQPQHF. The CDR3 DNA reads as TGTGCCAGCAGCCACCCCGGGCTCAATCAGCCCCAGCATTTT.

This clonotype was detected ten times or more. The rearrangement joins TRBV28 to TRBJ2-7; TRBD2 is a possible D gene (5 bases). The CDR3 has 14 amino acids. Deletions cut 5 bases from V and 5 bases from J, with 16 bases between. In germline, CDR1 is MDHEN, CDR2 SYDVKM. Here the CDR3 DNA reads TGTGCCAGCAGTATCTCCCGAGGGTACCACGAGCAGTACTTC. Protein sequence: CASSISRGYHEQYF.

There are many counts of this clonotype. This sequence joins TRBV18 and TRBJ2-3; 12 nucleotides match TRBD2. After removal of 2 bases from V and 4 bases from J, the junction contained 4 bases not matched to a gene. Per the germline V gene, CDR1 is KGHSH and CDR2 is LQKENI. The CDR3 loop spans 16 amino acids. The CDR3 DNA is TGTGCCAGCTCACCATATCTAGCGGGAGGGTCAGATACGCAGTATTTT. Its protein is CASSPYLAGGSDTQYF.

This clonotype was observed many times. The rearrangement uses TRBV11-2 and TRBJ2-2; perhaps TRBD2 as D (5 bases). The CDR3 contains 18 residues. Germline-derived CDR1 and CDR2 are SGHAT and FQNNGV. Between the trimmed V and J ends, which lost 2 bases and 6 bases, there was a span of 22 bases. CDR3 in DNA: TGTGCCAGCAGCTTAAGTTCGCGGGTGTACATGGAGGCCGGGGAGCTGTTTTTT. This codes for CASSLSSRVYMEAGELFF.

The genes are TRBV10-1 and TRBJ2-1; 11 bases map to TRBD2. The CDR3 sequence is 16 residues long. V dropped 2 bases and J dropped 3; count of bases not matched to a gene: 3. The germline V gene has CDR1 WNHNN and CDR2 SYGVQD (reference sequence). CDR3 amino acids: CASSERGTSGYNEQFF. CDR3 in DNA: TGCGCCAGCAGTGAGAGGGGGACTAGCGGCTACAATGAGCAGTTCTTC.

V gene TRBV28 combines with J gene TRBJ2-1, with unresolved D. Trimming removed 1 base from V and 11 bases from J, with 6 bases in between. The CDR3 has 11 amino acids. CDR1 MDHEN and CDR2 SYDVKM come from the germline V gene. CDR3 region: CASSLSRQQFF. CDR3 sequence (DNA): TGTGCCAGCAGTTTATCGCGCCAGCAGTTCTTC.

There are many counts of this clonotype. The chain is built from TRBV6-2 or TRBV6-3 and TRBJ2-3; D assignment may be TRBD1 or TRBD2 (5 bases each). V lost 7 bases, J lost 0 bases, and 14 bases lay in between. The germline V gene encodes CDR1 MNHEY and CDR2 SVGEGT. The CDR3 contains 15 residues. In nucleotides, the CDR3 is TGTGCCAGCATCGATGACGGGGCTAGCACAGATACGCAGTATTTT. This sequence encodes CASIDDGASTDTQYF.

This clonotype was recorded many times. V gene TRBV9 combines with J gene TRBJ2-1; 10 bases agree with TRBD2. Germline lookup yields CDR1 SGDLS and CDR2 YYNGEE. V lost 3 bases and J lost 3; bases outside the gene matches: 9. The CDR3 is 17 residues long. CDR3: CASSGTTAGGSYNEQFF. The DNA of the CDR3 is TGTGCCAGCAGCGGCACCACAGCGGGAGGGAGCTACAATGAGCAGTTCTTC.

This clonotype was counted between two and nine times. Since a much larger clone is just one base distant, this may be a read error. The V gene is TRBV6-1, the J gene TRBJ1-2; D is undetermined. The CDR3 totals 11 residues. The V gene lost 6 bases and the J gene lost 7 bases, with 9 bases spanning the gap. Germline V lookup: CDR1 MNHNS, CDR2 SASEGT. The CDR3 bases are TGTGCCAGCAGCGAGATCGCTGGCTACACCTTC. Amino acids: CASSEIAGYTF.

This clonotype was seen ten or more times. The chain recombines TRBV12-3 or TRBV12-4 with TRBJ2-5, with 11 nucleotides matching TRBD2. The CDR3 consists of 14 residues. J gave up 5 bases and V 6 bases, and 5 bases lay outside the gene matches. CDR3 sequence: CASSPGLAGETQYF. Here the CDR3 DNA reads TGTGCCAGCAGCCCAGGACTAGCGGGTGAGACCCAGTACTTC.

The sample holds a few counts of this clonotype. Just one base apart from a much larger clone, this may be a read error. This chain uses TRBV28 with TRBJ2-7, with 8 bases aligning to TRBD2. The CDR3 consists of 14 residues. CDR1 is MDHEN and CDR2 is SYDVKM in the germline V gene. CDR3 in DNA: TGTGCCGGCAGTGCGGGACTAGGGGGCTACGAGCAGTACTTC. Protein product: CAGSAGLGGYEQYF.

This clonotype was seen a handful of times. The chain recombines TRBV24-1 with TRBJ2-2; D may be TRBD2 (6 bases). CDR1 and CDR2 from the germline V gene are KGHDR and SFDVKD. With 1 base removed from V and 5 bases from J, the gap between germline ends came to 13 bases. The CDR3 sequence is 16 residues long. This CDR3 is CATSDFGGLGTGELFF. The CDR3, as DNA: TGTGCCACCAGTGATTTCGGAGGGCTTGGGACCGGGGAGCTGTTTTTT.

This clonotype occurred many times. Here the CDR3 reads CSAGTTGGTYEQYF. CDR3 nucleotides: TGCAGTGCTGGTACAACCGGAGGAACCTACGAGCAGTACTTC. V usage is TRBV20-1 and J usage is TRBJ2-7, with a tentative D call TRBD2 (5 bases). The CDR3 has 14 residues. Germline assignment: CDR1 DFQATT and CDR2 SNEGSKA (reference sequence). Trimming removed 5 bases from V and 2 bases from J, with 16 bases in between.

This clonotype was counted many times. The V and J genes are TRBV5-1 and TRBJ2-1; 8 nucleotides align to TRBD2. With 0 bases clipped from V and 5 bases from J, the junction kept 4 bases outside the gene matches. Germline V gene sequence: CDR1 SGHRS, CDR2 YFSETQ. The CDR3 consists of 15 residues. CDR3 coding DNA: TGCGCCAGCAGCTTGGCCAGCGGGAGTAACAATGAGCAGTTCTTC. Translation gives CASSLASGSNNEQFF.

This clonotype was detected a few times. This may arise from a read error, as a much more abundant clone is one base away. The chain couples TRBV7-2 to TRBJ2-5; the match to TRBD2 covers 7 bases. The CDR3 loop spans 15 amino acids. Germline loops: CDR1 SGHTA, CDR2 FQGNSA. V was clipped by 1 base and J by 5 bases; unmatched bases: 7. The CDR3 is CASSLGGRGEETQYF. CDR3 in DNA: TGTGCCAGCAGCTTAGGGGGCCGGGGGGAGGAGACCCAGTACTTC. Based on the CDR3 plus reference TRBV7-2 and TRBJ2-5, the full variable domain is GAGVSQSPSNKVTEKGKDVELRCDPISGHTALYWYRQSLGQGLEFLIYFQGNSAPDKSGLPSDRFSAERTGGSVSTLTIQRTQQEDSAVYLCASSLGGRGEETQYFGPGTRLLVL.

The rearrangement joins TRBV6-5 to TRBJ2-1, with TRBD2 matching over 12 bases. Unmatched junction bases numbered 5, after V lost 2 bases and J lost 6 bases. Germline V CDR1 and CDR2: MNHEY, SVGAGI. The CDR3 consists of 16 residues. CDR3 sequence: CASSYGLAGNGNEQFF. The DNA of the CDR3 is TGTGCCAGCAGTTACGGACTAGCGGGAAATGGCAATGAGCAGTTCTTC.

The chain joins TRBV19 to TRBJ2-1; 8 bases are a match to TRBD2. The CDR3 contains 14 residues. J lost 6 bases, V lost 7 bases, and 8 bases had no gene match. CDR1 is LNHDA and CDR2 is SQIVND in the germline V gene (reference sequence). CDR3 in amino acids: CASTLSGSANEQFF. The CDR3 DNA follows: TGTGCCAGTACCCTAAGCGGGAGCGCCAATGAGCAGTTCTTC.

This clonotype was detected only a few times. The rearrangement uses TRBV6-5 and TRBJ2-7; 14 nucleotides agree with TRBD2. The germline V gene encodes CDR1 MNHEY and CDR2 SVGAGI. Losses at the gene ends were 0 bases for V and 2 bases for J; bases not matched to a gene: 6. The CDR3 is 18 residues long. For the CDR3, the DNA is TGTGCCAGCAGTTACTCTGGGACTAGCGGGAGTCGGGCCTACGAGCAGTACTTC. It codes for CASSYSGTSGSRAYEQYF.

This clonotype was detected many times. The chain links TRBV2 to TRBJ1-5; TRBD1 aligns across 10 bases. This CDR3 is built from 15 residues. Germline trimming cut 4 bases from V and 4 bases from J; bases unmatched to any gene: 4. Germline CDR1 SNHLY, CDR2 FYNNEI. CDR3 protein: CASSGQGARNQPQHF. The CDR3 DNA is TGTGCCAGCAGTGGACAGGGGGCCAGGAATCAGCCCCAGCATTTT.

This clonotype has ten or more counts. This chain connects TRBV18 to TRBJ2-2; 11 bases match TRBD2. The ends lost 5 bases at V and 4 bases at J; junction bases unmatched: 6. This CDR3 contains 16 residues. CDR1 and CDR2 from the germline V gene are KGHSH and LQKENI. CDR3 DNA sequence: TGTGCCAGCTCATCAACTAGCGGGAGCCTCACCGGGGAGCTGTTTTTT. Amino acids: CASSSTSGSLTGELFF.

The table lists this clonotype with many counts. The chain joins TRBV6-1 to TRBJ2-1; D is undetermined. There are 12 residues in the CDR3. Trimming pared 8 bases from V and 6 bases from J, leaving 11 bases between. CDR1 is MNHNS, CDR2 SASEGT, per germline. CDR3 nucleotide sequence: TGTGCCAGCTTCGGCAACCTCAATGAGCAGTTCTTC. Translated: CASFGNLNEQFF.

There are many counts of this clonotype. CDR3 nucleotide sequence: TGTGCCTGGAGTGGGGATTTCTCTGGGGCCAACGTCCTGACTTTC. Protein: CAWSGDFSGANVLTF. This rearrangement joins TRBV30 to TRBJ2-6; no firm D call. CDR3 size: 15 residues. CDR1 is GTSNPN and CDR2 is SVGIG in the germline V gene (reference sequence). The ends were cut back, 1 base at V and 0 bases at J, with 7 bases in the middle.

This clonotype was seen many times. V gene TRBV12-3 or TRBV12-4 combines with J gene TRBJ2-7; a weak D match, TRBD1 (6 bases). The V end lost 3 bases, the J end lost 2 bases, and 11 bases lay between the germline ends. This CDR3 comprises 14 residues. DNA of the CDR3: TGTGCCAGCAGTTTCGGGACAAAGGCCTACGAGCAGTACTTC. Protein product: CASSFGTKAYEQYF.

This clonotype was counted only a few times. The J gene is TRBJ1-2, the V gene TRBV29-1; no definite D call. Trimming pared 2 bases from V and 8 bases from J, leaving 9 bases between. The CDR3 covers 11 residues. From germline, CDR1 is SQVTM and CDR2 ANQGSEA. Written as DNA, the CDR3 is TGCAGCGTTGAACCTGGGGTAGGCTACACCTTC. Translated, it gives CSVEPGVGYTF.

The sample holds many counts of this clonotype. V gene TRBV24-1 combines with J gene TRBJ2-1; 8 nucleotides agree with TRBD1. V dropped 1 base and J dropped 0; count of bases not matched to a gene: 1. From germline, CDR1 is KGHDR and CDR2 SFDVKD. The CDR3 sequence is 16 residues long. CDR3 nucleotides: TGTGCCACCAGTGATTTTGGGACAGGCTCCTACAATGAGCAGTTCTTC. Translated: CATSDFGTGSYNEQFF.

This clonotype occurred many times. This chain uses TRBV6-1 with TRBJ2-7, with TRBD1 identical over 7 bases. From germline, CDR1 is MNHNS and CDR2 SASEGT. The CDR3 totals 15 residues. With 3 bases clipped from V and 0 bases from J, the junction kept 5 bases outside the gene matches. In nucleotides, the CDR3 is TGTGCCAGCAGTGACCAGACAGGGAGCTCCTACGAGCAGTACTTC. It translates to CASSDQTGSSYEQYF.